This T cell receptor beta chain was profiled in a study of a mutant IDH1 vaccine in newly diagnosed glioma. Study as a whole: Treated patients comprised around 62% males and about 40% females, mean age about 40 years.

Regarding this clone: Its antigen is unknown.

Time point specified: baseline, week 1 (first vaccination visit). Described treatment: pre-vaccination baseline after standard-of-care therapy. TCRdb keeps only in-frame clones here, not all; method: immunoSEQ multiplex PCR. The table has about 38,000 clones, 80% to 95% seen once; the top ten hold over 15%. Trimming pared 6 bases from V and 5 bases from J, leaving 13 bases between. CDR1 is SGHTA and CDR2 is FQGNSA in the germline V gene. This CDR3 is built from 13 residues. Whole-study results and caveats: Pseudoprogression apparently tracked independently of changes in top peripheral T cell clonotypes.

V gene TRBV7-2 combines with J gene TRBJ1-1, with D unclear. The clonotype comes from a man aged 18 to 29 with glioma. The sequencing used PBMCs, collected from a glioma patient treated with radiotherapy, temozolomide or both. In nucleotides, the CDR3 is TGTGCCAGCAGTCCCCAAAAAGGGACTGAAGCTTTCTTT. Encoded protein: CASSPQKGTEAFF.